This T cell receptor (beta chain) was retrieved from a study of cytomegalovirus exposure and HLA in healthy donors. Study-wide background: Sequencing of about 179 million T cells in an earlier analysis found 100 million or so unique TCR beta sequences.

The CDR3 has 17 amino acids. Germline CDR1 SGHNT, CDR2 YYREEE (reference sequence). With 4 bases clipped from V and 4 bases from J, the junction kept 11 bases outside the gene matches. 60 Vbeta and 13 Jbeta primers were used in PCR. Assay: immunoSEQ multiplex PCR; the TCRdb copy retains only in-frame clones and omits some. The repertoire holds 150,000 to 200,000 clones, with 80% to 85% as singletons. The chain is built from TRBV5-4 and TRBJ2-5, with 12 bases that match TRBD2. Input material: PBMCs. This receptor was taken from a boy younger than 18 in good health and CMV-seronegative. CDR3 amino acids: CASSPFTSGGKSETQYF. CDR3 bases: TGTGCCAGCAGCCCTTTTACTAGCGGGGGGAAATCAGAGACCCAGTACTTC.